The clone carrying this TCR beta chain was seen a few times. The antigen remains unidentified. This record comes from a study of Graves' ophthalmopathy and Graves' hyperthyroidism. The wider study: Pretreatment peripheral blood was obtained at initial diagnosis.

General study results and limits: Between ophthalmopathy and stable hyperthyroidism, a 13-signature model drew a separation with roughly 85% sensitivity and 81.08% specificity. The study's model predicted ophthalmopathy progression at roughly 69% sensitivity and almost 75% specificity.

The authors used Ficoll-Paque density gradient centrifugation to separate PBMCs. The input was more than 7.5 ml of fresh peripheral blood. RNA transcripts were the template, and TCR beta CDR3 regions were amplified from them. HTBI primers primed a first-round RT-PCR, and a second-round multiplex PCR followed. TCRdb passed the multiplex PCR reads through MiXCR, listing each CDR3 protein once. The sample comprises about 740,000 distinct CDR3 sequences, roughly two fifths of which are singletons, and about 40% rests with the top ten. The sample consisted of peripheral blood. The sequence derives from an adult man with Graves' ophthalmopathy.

The CDR3 nucleotides are TGTGCCAGCAGTTACATCCAGGGTACCTATAATTCACCCCTCCACTTT. It encodes CASSYIQGTYNSPLHF. The chain recombines TRBV12-3 or TRBV12-4 with TRBJ1-6, with D possibly being TRBD1 (5 bases). Trimming removed 4 bases from V and 2 bases from J, with 12 bases in between. This CDR3 spans 16 amino acids.